The 23 T cell receptor beta chains reported below all come from one sample, sequenced in a study of human T cells and chemical hapten exposure (dated by TCRdb to the early 2020s). The sample's time point label, in plain terms: patch test 2, 6 weeks after DPC sensitization. The treatment or condition label on this specimen signifies: therapeutic diphenylcyclopropenone sensitization with weekly scalp DPC. Libraries came from RACE. The instrument was a NextSeq 500. TCRdb handled the public reads itself, with Q25 trimming in fastp and clone calling in MiXCR, and kept productive beta chains. Rows are unified per CDR3 protein, each entry keeping the most common DNA and genes. Recorded for this sample are some 27,000 distinct CDR3 sequences; 8% to 10% of them occurred a single time. Around 7% of the sample rests with the top ten. The specimen comprised whole blood, sampled in connection with sensitization to the hapten diphenylcyclopropenone (DPC). The receptors were gathered from a man younger than 45 with alopecia areata. Some clones in this sample may be carry-over from other donors' samples.

This clonotype was counted many times. V and J are TRBV7-9 and TRBJ2-3; 7 nucleotides align to TRBD1. The CDR3 has 15 residues. CDR1 is SEHNR and CDR2 is FQNEAQ in the germline V gene (reference sequence). V trimming: 1 base; J trimming: 3 bases; junction bases outside the gene matches: 4. CDR3 bases: TGTGCCAGCAGCTTAGAGACAGGGATGACAGATACGCAGTATTTT. This codes for CASSLETGMTDTQYF.

This clonotype occurred many times. This chain uses TRBV6-1 with TRBJ2-1; D tentatively reads TRBD1 or TRBD2 (5 bases each). The V end lost 8 bases, the J end lost 6 bases, and 20 bases lay between the germline ends. CDR3 size: 15 residues. Germline loops: CDR1 MNHNS, CDR2 SASEGT. The CDR3 nucleotides read TGTGCCAGCCTGCCCGGGACGGCGCGCCCCAATGAGCAGTTCTTC. This translates into CASLPGTARPNEQFF.

The chain couples TRBV4-3 to TRBJ2-3; no firm D call. This CDR3 contains 18 residues. The germline gives CDR1 LGHNA, CDR2 YSLEER. Deletions cut 4 bases from V and 0 bases from J, with 20 bases between. The CDR3, as DNA: TGCGCCAGCAGCCGTGACTTCGGTGCTGTCTCTAGCACAGATACGCAGTATTTT. It codes for CASSRDFGAVSSTDTQYF.

This clonotype appeared many times. The V call is TRBV6-2 or TRBV6-3, the J call TRBJ2-3, with a possible D match to TRBD1 (5 bases). V dropped 5 bases and J dropped 4 bases, with 10 bases sitting between them. The CDR3 spans 13 residues. CDR1 is MNHEY, CDR2 SVGEGT, per germline. CDR3 in amino acids: CASSRQIADTQYF. The CDR3 DNA reads as TGTGCCAGCAGTCGACAGATCGCAGATACGCAGTATTTT.

This clonotype was seen a few times. The chain employs TRBV2 and TRBJ2-3, with 12 bases lining up with TRBD2. The CDR3 consists of 19 residues. CDR1 and CDR2 from the germline V gene are SNHLY and FYNNEI. The junction had 18 bases not matched to a gene; V was cut back by 7 bases and J by 4 bases. CDR3 nucleotide sequence: TGTGCCAGCACGAGGACTAGCGGGGCCGGCAGGCGAGAATCAGATACGCAGTATTTT. It codes for CASTRTSGAGRRESDTQYF.

Ten or more counts support this clonotype. This chain joins TRBV7-8 and TRBJ2-3; D remains ambiguous. The germline gives CDR1 SGHVS, CDR2 FQNEAQ. The V end was cut by 5 bases, the J end by 5 bases, with 5 bases between. The CDR3 length is 11 residues. The CDR3 nucleotides are TGTGCCAGCAGCCCGAAAGATACGCAGTATTTT. Protein sequence: CASSPKDTQYF.

This chain uses TRBV29-1 with TRBJ2-6, with D possibly being TRBD1 (5 bases). The germline V gene encodes CDR1 SQVTM and CDR2 ANQGSEA. The V and J ends lost 4 bases and 0 bases respectively, with 10 bases between them. This CDR3 has 15 amino acids. In DNA, the CDR3 is TGCAGCGTTGGTACAGGAGACTCTGGGGCCAACGTCCTGACTTTC. This translates into CSVGTGDSGANVLTF.

This clonotype was counted between two and nine times. The chain joins TRBV7-2 to TRBJ2-3; no definite D call. CDR1 and CDR2 from the germline V gene are SGHTA and FQGNSA. CDR3 length equals 13 residues. V was clipped by 1 base and J by 5 bases, with 7 bases between them. The CDR3 region is CASSLGFRDTQYF. CDR3 DNA: TGTGCCAGCAGCTTAGGGTTCAGAGATACGCAGTATTTT.

This clonotype was picked up many times. The chain uses TRBV6-6 and TRBJ1-4; D is possibly TRBD1 (5 bases). The CDR3 is 14 amino acids. CDR1 and CDR2 (germline): MNHNY, SVGAGI (reference sequence). With 6 bases removed from V and 6 bases from J, the gap between germline ends came to 14 bases. For the CDR3, the DNA is TGTGCCAGCAGCAGCACCAGGGTTGATGAAAAACTGTTTTTT. Translating it yields CASSSTRVDEKLFF.

This clonotype has ten or more counts. The rearrangement joins TRBV6-2 or TRBV6-3 to TRBJ2-5; 7 bases align to TRBD2. Germline CDR1 and CDR2: MNHEY and SVGEGT. V dropped 6 bases and J dropped 2; count of bases not matched to a gene: 12. There are 16 residues in the CDR3. CDR3 region: CASSPGGAGSQETQYF. The CDR3 DNA reads as TGTGCCAGCAGCCCCGGGGGAGCGGGGTCACAAGAGACCCAGTACTTC.

The CDR3 spells CASSQDFGTSGTDEQFF. As DNA, the CDR3 is TGCGCCAGCAGCCAAGATTTCGGGACTAGCGGAACAGATGAGCAGTTCTTC. The chain has TRBV4-1 and TRBJ2-1, with 11 bases aligning to TRBD2. V was pared by 0 bases and J by 8 bases, with 9 bases of the junction left unmatched. The CDR3 has 17 residues. From germline, CDR1 is MGHRA and CDR2 YSYEKL.

In this sample, this clonotype turned up many times. The chain links TRBV5-5 to TRBJ1-1; unclear D gene. Trimming shortened V by 4 bases and J by 1 base, and 5 bases separated the two germline ends. Germline V gives CDR1 SGHKS, CDR2 YYEKEE (reference sequence). This CDR3 has 12 residues. For the CDR3, the DNA is TGTGCCAGCAGCCCCTGGAACACTGAAGCTTTCTTT. As protein: CASSPWNTEAFF.

The CDR3 bases are TGCAGCGTTGAAGGACCTAGCGGGCCCAGCTCCTACAATGAGCAGTTCTTC. Translation: CSVEGPSGPSSYNEQFF. This chain links TRBV29-1 with TRBJ2-1; TRBD2 agrees at 8 bases. The V gene end was trimmed by 1 base and the J gene end by 0 bases; junction bases not matched to a gene: 8. This CDR3 has 17 amino acids. Germline V gene sequence: CDR1 SQVTM, CDR2 ANQGSEA.

This clonotype was observed many times. CDR3 sequence reads: CASSYPPDRGGSPLHF. The CDR3 DNA is TGTGCCAGCAGTTATCCCCCTGACAGGGGCGGTTCACCCCTCCACTTT. V and J are TRBV6-6 and TRBJ1-6, with 8 positions matching TRBD1. The germline gives CDR1 MNHNY, CDR2 SVGAGI (reference sequence). With 3 bases clipped from V and 9 bases from J, the junction kept 10 bases outside the gene matches. CDR3 length equals 16 residues.

This clonotype was counted ten times or more. This chain links TRBV5-5 with TRBJ1-2; 9 bases are shared with TRBD1. This CDR3 region has 17 residues. J was trimmed by 0 bases and V by 5 bases; bases with no gene match: 11. The germline V gene has CDR1 SGHKS and CDR2 YYEKEE (reference sequence). In DNA, the CDR3 is TGTGCCAGCAGAAGGACAGGGGAAAGAGTGTCTAACTATGGCTACACCTTC. This translates into CASRRTGERVSNYGYTF.

This chain connects TRBV18 to TRBJ2-5, with 9 bases matching TRBD2. CDR3 size: 15 residues. Trimming removed 6 bases from V and 1 base from J; junction bases left unmatched: 6. Germline V gene data show CDR1 as KGHSH and CDR2 as LQKENI. CDR3 loop: CASSETSGLQETQYF. CDR3 sequence (DNA): TGTGCCAGCTCGGAGACTAGCGGCCTCCAAGAGACCCAGTACTTC.

The chain is built from TRBV7-2 and TRBJ2-1; 8 nucleotides align to TRBD2. The length of the CDR3 is 17 residues. With 5 bases clipped from V and 2 bases from J, the junction kept 11 bases outside the gene matches. Germline CDR1 reads SGHTA; CDR2 reads FQGNSA. In DNA form, the CDR3 reads TGTGCCAGCAGCAAATATGGAACTAGCGGAACCTACAATGAGCAGTTCTTC. Encoded protein: CASSKYGTSGTYNEQFF. Together with reference TRBV7-2 and TRBJ2-1, the CDR3 gives the full variable domain: GAGVSQSPSNKVTEKGKDVELRCDPISGHTALYWYRQSLGQGLEFLIYFQGNSAPDKSGLPSDRFSAERTGGSVSTLTIQRTQQEDSAVYLCASSKYGTSGTYNEQFFGPGTRLTVL.

The table lists this clonotype with a few counts. The chain employs TRBV30 and TRBJ2-7; 11 nucleotides match TRBD2. CDR3 size: 15 residues. Germline loops: CDR1 GTSNPN, CDR2 SVGIG (reference sequence). J gave up 6 bases and V 2 bases, and 9 bases lay outside the gene matches. The CDR3: CAWSNLGLAESEQYF. Here the CDR3 DNA reads TGTGCCTGGAGTAACTTGGGACTAGCGGAATCCGAGCAGTACTTC.

This clonotype was seen a handful of times. V usage is TRBV18 and J usage is TRBJ1-4, with 7 bases identical to TRBD1. The CDR3 sequence is 14 residues long. Unmatched junction bases numbered 6, after V lost 4 bases and J lost 7 bases. Looked up from germline, CDR1 is KGHSH and CDR2 is LQKENI. DNA of the CDR3: TGTGCCAGCTCACAGGGGGCGAGAAGTGAAAAACTGTTTTTT. This gives the protein CASSQGARSEKLFF. Full variable domain (outside the CDR3, taken from reference TRBV18 and TRBJ1-4): NAGVMQNPRHLVRRRGQEARLRCSPMKGHSHVYWYRQLPEEGLKFMVYLQKENIIDESGMPKERFSAEFPKEGPSILRIQQVVRGDSAAYFCASSQGARSEKLFFGSGTQLSVL.

This clonotype came up many times. The V call is TRBV19, the J call TRBJ2-7; D ambiguous. Trimming pared 1 base from V and 3 bases from J, leaving 7 bases between. The CDR3 runs 13 residues. Germline V CDR1 and CDR2: LNHDA, SQIVND (reference sequence). The CDR3 nucleotides read TGTGCCAGTAGTATAGCGGAAAACTACGAGCAGTACTTC. Its protein product is CASSIAENYEQYF.

This clonotype was found many times. J is TRBJ1-2 and V is TRBV24-1; D not certain. The ends were cut back, 3 bases at V and 0 bases at J, with 10 bases in the middle. Looked up from germline, CDR1 is KGHDR and CDR2 is SFDVKD. This CDR3 region has 15 residues. Here the CDR3 reads CATSDPAVTNYGYTF. The CDR3 bases are TGTGCCACCAGTGATCCAGCGGTAACTAACTATGGCTACACCTTC.

This clonotype was found a few times. This chain uses TRBV28 with TRBJ2-7, with 9 positions matching TRBD1. The V gene's germline CDR1 is MDHEN and CDR2 SYDVKM. V was pared by 4 bases and J by 3 bases, with 10 bases of the junction left unmatched. This CDR3 is built from 16 residues. CDR3 bases: TGTGCCAGCAGTTCCCTCGCCCGGGACAGGGTCTACGAGCAGTACTTC. Amino acids: CASSSLARDRVYEQYF.

In its sample, this clonotype was seen a few times. The rearrangement links TRBV6-5 to TRBJ2-7; the D is unclear. This CDR3 is built from 15 residues. CDR1 and CDR2 from the germline V gene are MNHEY and SVGAGI. Trimming cost V 0 bases and J 2 bases, with 11 bases left between them. The CDR3 here is CASSYSLTQPYEQYF. The CDR3 region has the DNA TGTGCCAGCAGTTACTCGTTGACTCAACCCTACGAGCAGTACTTC.